These 29 T cell receptor beta chains were all obtained from the same sample, sequenced in a study of Ad26.COV2.S vaccination and SARS-CoV-2 variants. Produced via immunoSEQ multiplex PCR; TCRdb's table is partial and in-frame only. The sample gives about 260,000 clones, 87% of which show up once; just under 3% is in the top ten. Treatment given: some 19 received Ad26.COV2.S at low or high dose, single or two shots; 5 received placebo; per-sample allocation not given. After the first vaccine or placebo injection, samples were drawn on day 63. The sample consisted of peripheral blood, taken in a trial of Ad26.COV2.S vaccine versus placebo. These receptors were taken from a person between 18 and 65 years old who received the Ad26.COV2.S COVID-19 vaccine or a placebo.

This clone was seen just once. The J gene is TRBJ2-3, the V gene TRBV6-5; TRBD2 aligns across 10 bases. This CDR3 is 15 amino acids long. The trim removed 7 bases at V and 0 bases at J, leaving 4 bases unmatched. The V gene's germline CDR1 is MNHEY and CDR2 SVGAGI. CDR3 nucleotides: TGTGCCAGCACTAGCGGGAGTCCAAGCACAGATACGCAGTATTTT. It specifies CASTSGSPSTDTQYF.

The chain combines TRBV6-5 with TRBJ1-5; D is uncertain. Germline-derived CDR1 and CDR2 are MNHEY and SVGAGI. The V gene lost 3 bases and the J gene lost 3 bases, with 9 bases spanning the gap. This CDR3 region has 14 residues. The CDR3 DNA reads TGTGCCAGCAGTTATCCGGGGAACAATCAGCCCCAGCATTTT. This sequence encodes CASSYPGNNQPQHF.

This clone was detected a few times. This chain links TRBV3-1 (or the pseudogene TRBV3-2) with TRBJ1-4, with 7 bases that match TRBD1. J was trimmed by 5 bases and V by 6 bases; bases with no gene match: 9. The CDR3 is made up of 15 amino acids. Germline loops: CDR1 LGHDT, CDR2 YNNKEL (reference sequence). The CDR3 nucleotides are TGTGCCAGCAGTTTAACCGGGACAGCAAATGAAAAACTGTTTTTT. It yields the protein CASSLTGTANEKLFF.

The chain joins TRBV5-1 to TRBJ2-2; 8 nucleotides match TRBD2. Germline values: CDR1 SGHRS, CDR2 YFSETQ. The CDR3 has 16 residues. Losses at the gene ends were 1 base for V and 0 bases for J; bases not matched to a gene: 2. The CDR3 bases are TGCGCCAGCAGCTTGACGGGAGGGGCGAACACCGGGGAGCTGTTTTTT. Its translation is CASSLTGGANTGELFF.

CDR3 region: CASSLAAGDSPLHF. The CDR3 DNA follows: TGTGCCAGCAGCTTGGCAGCGGGCGATTCACCCCTCCACTTT. The chain is built from TRBV5-6 and TRBJ1-6; no definite D call. This CDR3 contains 14 residues. Trimming took off 0 bases at V and 8 bases at J, with 9 bases between the two ends. The germline gives CDR1 SGHDT, CDR2 YYEEEE.

There are a few counts of this clone. This sequence joins TRBV18 and TRBJ1-6; tentatively, D is TRBD1 (6 bases). Trimming cost V 2 bases and J 11 bases, with 10 bases left between them. CDR3 length: 13 amino acids. The germline CDR1 and CDR2 sequences are KGHSH and LQKENI. For the CDR3, the DNA is TGTGCCAGCTCACCATCGGCAGGGGCACCCCTCCACTTT. It encodes CASSPSAGAPLHF.

V usage is TRBV10-3 and J usage is TRBJ1-1; 7 nucleotides match TRBD1. The junction had 13 bases not matched to a gene; V was cut back by 8 bases and J by 4 bases. Germline-derived CDR1 and CDR2 are ENHRY and SYGVKD. The CDR3 consists of 15 residues. In DNA form, the CDR3 reads TGTGCCATCGGTCAGGGAGGTCAGGGGGGCACTGAAGCTTTCTTT. This codes for CAIGQGGQGGTEAFF.

The V call is TRBV7-9, the J call TRBJ1-4; no reliable D call. V was cut by 1 base and J by 8 bases, with 5 bases left in between. Germline V gene lookup returns CDR1 SEHNR and CDR2 FQNEAQ (reference sequence). This CDR3 contains 12 residues. The CDR3 loop is CASSLVGEKLFF. In DNA form, the CDR3 reads TGTGCCAGCAGCTTAGTCGGAGAAAAACTGTTTTTT.

There are a few counts of this clone. The chain couples TRBV4-3 to TRBJ1-6; D is possibly TRBD1 (5 bases). This CDR3 has 16 residues. Germline CDR1 LGHNA, CDR2 YSLEER. V was shortened by 0 bases and J by 9 bases, with 15 bases between the two germline ends. The CDR3 loop reads CASSQDNRAGRSPLHF. In DNA form, the CDR3 reads TGCGCCAGCAGCCAAGATAATAGGGCAGGGCGTTCACCCCTCCACTTT.

The chain uses TRBV5-6 and TRBJ1-4, with 10 bases fitting TRBD1. J was trimmed by 11 bases and V by 3 bases; bases with no gene match: 7. CDR1 and CDR2 from the germline V gene are SGHDT and YYEEEE. CDR3 length equals 14 residues. CDR3 loop: CASSSDRGSGKLFF. DNA for the CDR3: TGTGCCAGCAGCTCGGACAGGGGGTCTGGGAAACTGTTTTTT.

V is TRBV5-5 and J is TRBJ1-4; 10 positions agree with TRBD1. J lost 5 bases, V lost 0 bases, and 1 base had no gene match. The CDR3 loop spans 15 amino acids. Germline V gene sequence: CDR1 SGHKS, CDR2 YYEKEE (reference sequence). CDR3 sequence: CASSLEGQGNEKLFF. The CDR3 DNA reads TGTGCCAGCAGCTTGGAGGGACAGGGGAATGAAAAACTGTTTTTT.

V usage is TRBV29-1 and J usage is TRBJ1-1; 8 bases are a match to TRBD1. Germline V gene sequence: CDR1 SQVTM, CDR2 ANQGSEA. V was clipped by 6 bases and J by 1 base; unmatched bases: 4. The CDR3 is 13 amino acids. The CDR3 nucleotides read TGCAGCGTCCTCCAGGGGGCGAACACTGAAGCTTTCTTT. Encoded protein: CSVLQGANTEAFF.

V usage is TRBV6-6 and J usage is TRBJ2-1; D is tentatively TRBD1 or TRBD2 (5 bases each). Germline CDR1 is MNHNY and CDR2 is SVGAGI (reference sequence). The CDR3 has 11 amino acids. V lost 7 bases, J lost 10 bases, and 11 bases lay in between. The CDR3 protein is CASNPGREQFF. DNA for the CDR3: TGTGCCAGCAATCCGGGGCGGGAGCAGTTCTTC.

The chain employs TRBV9 and TRBJ2-3; D remains unclear. The CDR3 runs 14 residues. Germline CDR1 is SGDLS and CDR2 is YYNGEE. The ends were cut back, 3 bases at V and 2 bases at J, with 10 bases in the middle. The CDR3 loop reads CASSAGETTDTQYF. The CDR3 coding sequence is TGTGCCAGCAGCGCCGGCGAGACCACAGATACGCAGTATTTT.

The rearrangement links TRBV19 to TRBJ2-2; 8 bases are shared with TRBD2. The CDR3 sequence is 13 residues long. Germline-derived CDR1 and CDR2 are LNHDA and SQIVND (reference sequence). J gave up 6 bases and V 7 bases, and 4 bases lay outside the gene matches. In DNA form, the CDR3 reads TGTGCCAGTACAGCGGGAGTCCCCGGGGAGCTGTTTTTT. Its protein is CASTAGVPGELFF.

The chain is built from TRBV18 and TRBJ2-3; possibly TRBD2 for D (5 bases). Germline V CDR1 and CDR2: KGHSH, LQKENI. The V gene lost 2 bases and the J gene lost 2 bases, with 17 bases spanning the gap. The CDR3 spans 17 residues. The DNA for the CDR3 is TGTGCCAGCTCACCAAGGTCAACGGGAAGGATCACAGATACGCAGTATTTT. Its translation is CASSPRSTGRITDTQYF.

This chain connects TRBV24-1 to TRBJ2-1; TRBD2 agrees at 10 bases. V shed 3 bases, J shed 1 base, and the junction held 5 bases outside the gene matches. The CDR3 has 17 residues. Germline V gene sequence: CDR1 KGHDR, CDR2 SFDVKD. CDR3: CATSDPGLAASYNEQFF. DNA of the CDR3: TGTGCCACCAGTGATCCAGGACTAGCGGCTTCCTACAATGAGCAGTTCTTC.

This clone was recorded once. The V and J genes are TRBV6-5 and TRBJ1-2; D remains unclear. This CDR3 has 14 amino acids. Per germline, CDR1 MNHEY and CDR2 SVGAGI. Trimming cost V 0 bases and J 2 bases, with 7 bases left between them. The CDR3 DNA sequence: TGTGCCAGCAGTTACTCGGTCAGGAACTATGGCTACACCTTC. It translates to CASSYSVRNYGYTF.

The V and J genes are TRBV7-2 and TRBJ2-3, with TRBD2 matching 7 bases. The CDR3 contains 14 residues. V shed 4 bases and J 8 bases; nucleotides not matched to a gene: 9. The germline V gene has CDR1 SGHTA and CDR2 FQGNSA. The CDR3 protein is CASSSYPGTITQYF. The DNA for the CDR3 is TGTGCCAGCAGCTCTTATCCCGGGACTATTACGCAGTATTTT.

This clone has at least ten counts. The chain uses TRBV7-9 and TRBJ2-5, with TRBD2 matching over 8 bases. Germline CDR1 reads SEHNR; CDR2 reads FQNEAQ (reference sequence). Trimming removed 4 bases from V and 11 bases from J; junction bases left unmatched: 9. CDR3 length: 13 residues. CDR3 region: CASSSSGGPQQYF. The DNA of the CDR3 is TGTGCCAGCAGCTCCAGCGGGGGCCCGCAGCAGTACTTC.

The rearrangement uses TRBV18 and TRBJ2-5; 7 bases match TRBD1. Germline trimming cut 6 bases from V and 2 bases from J; bases unmatched to any gene: 9. The CDR3 spans 15 residues. Germline CDR1 and CDR2: KGHSH and LQKENI. The CDR3 nucleotides read TGTGCCAGCTCGTTCACCGGGACAGCACAAGAGACCCAGTACTTC. Amino acids: CASSFTGTAQETQYF.

In its sample, this clone was seen a few times. The rearrangement joins TRBV4-3 to TRBJ2-2; 8 nucleotides line up with TRBD2. The CDR3 consists of 16 residues. Germline lookup yields CDR1 LGHNA and CDR2 YSLEER. Germline trimming cut 3 bases from V and 2 bases from J; bases unmatched to any gene: 5. CDR3 in DNA: TGCGCCAGCAGCCAGGGGGTAGCGGGAAACACCGGGGAGCTGTTTTTT. Amino acids: CASSQGVAGNTGELFF.

The chain employs TRBV6-5 and TRBJ1-5, with D perhaps TRBD1 (5 bases). V shed 6 bases and J shed 6 bases, with 18 bases lying between them. Germline loops: CDR1 MNHEY, CDR2 SVGAGI. This CDR3 has 15 residues. This CDR3 is CASSPVEGTSQPQHF. CDR3 nucleotides: TGTGCCAGCAGCCCGGTGGAGGGGACTTCTCAGCCCCAGCATTTT.

The V and J genes are TRBV29-1 and TRBJ1-2; D is unresolved. Trimming cost V 7 bases and J 8 bases, with 11 bases left between them. Germline loops: CDR1 SQVTM, CDR2 ANQGSEA. The CDR3 runs to 10 residues. CDR3 protein: CSADQDGYTF. CDR3 DNA: TGCAGCGCTGATCAGGACGGCTACACCTTC.

The gene calls are TRBV12-5 and TRBJ1-1, with TRBD1 matching 8 bases. The V gene's germline CDR1 is LGHNT and CDR2 FRNRAP. V lost 0 bases to trimming and J lost 3 bases; unmatched junction nucleotides: 9. The CDR3 runs 17 residues. CDR3 protein: CASGLVLRGQGDTEAFF. CDR3 DNA: TGTGCTAGTGGTTTGGTACTCAGGGGGCAGGGGGACACTGAAGCTTTCTTT.

This clone was recorded once. This chain uses TRBV7-3 with TRBJ2-2; D possibly corresponds to TRBD1 (6 bases). The CDR3 consists of 14 residues. V dropped 5 bases and J dropped 1 base, with 8 bases sitting between them. Germline V lookup: CDR1 SGHTA, CDR2 FQGTGA. CDR3 in DNA: TGTGCCAGCAGCCAGGGACAGAACACCGGGGAGCTGTTTTTT. Its translation: CASSQGQNTGELFF.

The chain combines TRBV9 with TRBJ2-7; perhaps TRBD1 as D (6 bases). The V end was cut by 3 bases, the J end by 2 bases, with 24 bases between. The CDR3 spans 18 residues. Germline V gives CDR1 SGDLS, CDR2 YYNGEE. The CDR3 region is CASSEGVWGSMAPYEQYF. CDR3 DNA: TGTGCCAGCAGCGAGGGGGTTTGGGGAAGCATGGCGCCCTACGAGCAGTACTTC.

This chain joins TRBV3-1 (or the pseudogene TRBV3-2) and TRBJ1-3; D gene ambiguous. CDR1 and CDR2 (germline): LGHDT, YNNKEL (reference sequence). The CDR3 extends over 14 amino acids. Trimming removed 0 bases at V and 8 bases at J, with 11 bases between. The CDR3 spells CASSQDLGRDTIYF. CDR3 DNA sequence: TGTGCCAGCAGCCAAGATCTGGGAAGAGACACCATATATTTT.

This chain connects TRBV11-2 to TRBJ2-2, with 8 bases lining up with TRBD1. This CDR3 spans 17 amino acids. V lost 1 base, J lost 5 bases, and 9 bases stayed unmatched. The germline gives CDR1 SGHAT, CDR2 FQNNGV. Here the CDR3 reads CASSLGQGARGTGELFF. CDR3 nucleotide sequence: TGTGCCAGCAGCTTAGGGCAGGGGGCGAGAGGAACCGGGGAGCTGTTTTTT.